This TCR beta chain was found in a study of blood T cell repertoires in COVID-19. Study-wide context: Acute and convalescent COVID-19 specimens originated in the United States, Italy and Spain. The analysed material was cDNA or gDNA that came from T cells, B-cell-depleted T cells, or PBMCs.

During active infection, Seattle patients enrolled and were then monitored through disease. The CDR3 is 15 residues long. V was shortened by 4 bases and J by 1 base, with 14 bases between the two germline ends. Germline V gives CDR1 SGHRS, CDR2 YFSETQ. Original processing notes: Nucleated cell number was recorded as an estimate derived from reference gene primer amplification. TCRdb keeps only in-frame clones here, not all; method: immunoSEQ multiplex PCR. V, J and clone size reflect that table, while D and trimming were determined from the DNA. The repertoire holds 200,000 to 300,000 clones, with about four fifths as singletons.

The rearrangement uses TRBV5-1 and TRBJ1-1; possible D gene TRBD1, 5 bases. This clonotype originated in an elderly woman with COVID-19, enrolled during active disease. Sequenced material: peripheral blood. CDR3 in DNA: TGCGCCAGCAGCAGGCGGGACCCCGGGAACACTGAAGCTTTCTTT. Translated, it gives CASSRRDPGNTEAFF.